This TCR beta chain appears in the sequencing data of a study of T cell repertoires in ileal Crohn's disease. V gave up 7 bases and J gave up 10 bases, with 26 bases separating them. Germline-derived CDR1 and CDR2 are SGHNT and YYREEE (reference sequence). CDR3 length: 16 residues. Sequencing used immunoSEQ multiplex PCR; TCRdb keeps in-frame clones, though not all of them. Of 9,000 to 9,500 clones detected, around 82% appear once; the ten largest clones hold 18%. Documented time point: neoterminal ileum biopsy at postoperative endoscopy, about 6 months after surgery. The receptor was derived from an adult with Crohn's disease. The material sequenced was ileal tissue. This rearrangement joins TRBV5-4 to TRBJ2-2, with no clear D. The CDR3: CASSLPSKSNAEELFF. Here the CDR3 DNA reads TGTGCCAGCTCCCTTCCGTCTAAGAGTAACGCCGAGGAGCTGTTTTTT.